These 13 T cell receptor beta chains were sequenced from one sample in a study of T cell repertoires in cytomegalovirus infection. MiXCR, applied by TCRdb to the reads, yields one record per CDR3 protein. The table shows some 440,000 distinct CDR3 sequences, with under 40% occurring only once. Sequencing was performed on PBMCs. These receptors came from a human donor in good health (CMV status not recorded). Some clones in this sample may be carry-over from other donors' samples.

This clonotype was detected only a few times. The chain employs TRBV29-1 and TRBJ2-2, with 7 bases matching TRBD1. Germline-derived CDR1 and CDR2 are SQVTM and ANQGSEA. The CDR3 is 14 amino acids. The J segment lost 1 base and the V segment lost 6 bases, leaving 5 bases of the junction unmatched. The CDR3 DNA follows: TGCAGCGTCGGGGACAGCTTGAACACCGGGGAGCTGTTTTTT. Translation gives CSVGDSLNTGELFF.

This clonotype was picked up a small number of times. The chain employs TRBV20-1 and TRBJ2-3; tentative D call: TRBD1 (5 bases). The CDR3 is made up of 14 amino acids. V dropped 0 bases and J dropped 1 base, with 8 bases sitting between them. From germline, CDR1 is DFQATT and CDR2 SNEGSKA (reference sequence). CDR3 in DNA: TGCAGTGCTAGAGATTTCAGGGGCACAGATACGCAGTATTTT. Its protein is CSARDFRGTDTQYF.

As concerns this clonotype: This may arise from a read error, as a much more abundant clone is one base away. V is TRBV7-2 and J is TRBJ1-2, with D uncertain. The CDR3 spans 14 residues. Germline lookup yields CDR1 SGHTA and CDR2 FQGNSA. The CDR3 region is CASSLALGSYCYTF. The CDR3 region has the DNA TGTGCCAGCAGCTTAGCGTTGGGTAGCTATTGCTACACCTTC.

Note on this clonotype: This may stem from a read error, because a much larger clone lies one nucleotide away. The chain recombines TRBV11-2 with TRBJ2-7; D unclear. The CDR3 covers 14 residues. Germline CDR1 and CDR2: SGHAT and FQNNGV. Trimming pared 0 bases from V and 2 bases from J, leaving 8 bases between. CDR3 in amino acids: CASSLERAAYEQYF. The CDR3 nucleotides read TGTGCCAGCAGCTTAGAACGGGCAGCCTACGAGCAGTACTTC.

This clonotype was recorded at least ten times. The chain uses TRBV7-2 and TRBJ1-5; 7 bases are a match to TRBD1. V was clipped by 5 bases and J by 4 bases; unmatched bases: 8. This CDR3 comprises 15 residues. Germline assignment: CDR1 SGHTA and CDR2 FQGNSA. The CDR3 loop is CASSPGQVMNQPQHF. The CDR3 region has the DNA TGTGCCAGCAGCCCCGGACAGGTTATGAATCAGCCCCAGCATTTT.

This clonotype was picked up a small number of times. At one of its ends the junction is not consistent with the germline gene, which may arise from a read error. The chain is built from TRBV6-9 and TRBJ2-7; the match to TRBD1 covers 7 bases. The CDR3 runs to 16 residues. CDR1 MNHGY and CDR2 SVAAGI come from the germline V gene. The DNA of the CDR3 is TGTGCCAGCAGTTACCCAAATACAGGGGTCTCCTACGAGCAGTCCTTC. Encoded protein: CASSYPNTGVSYEQSF.

This clonotype was observed many times. The DNA for the CDR3 is TGCAGTGCTTGGGGGGCAGCTGGGCAGCCCCAGCATTTT. Its translation is CSAWGAAGQPQHF. J is TRBJ1-5 and V is TRBV20-1, with D perhaps TRBD1 (6 bases). Trimming removed 5 bases at V and 7 bases at J, with 15 bases between. This CDR3 has 13 amino acids. CDR1 is DFQATT and CDR2 is SNEGSKA in the germline V gene (reference sequence).

This rearrangement joins TRBV15 to TRBJ1-4; D unclear. CDR1 LNHNV and CDR2 YYDKDF come from the germline V gene (reference sequence). The CDR3 is 13 residues long. V was trimmed by 5 bases and J by 8 bases, leaving 12 bases between them. CDR3 coding DNA: TGTGCCACCAGCGTCGGAAGGATAGAAAAACTGTTTTTT. Its protein product is CATSVGRIEKLFF.

The rearrangement uses TRBV19 and TRBJ2-7; TRBD1 matches 11 bases. Trimming at V came to 2 bases and at J to 0 bases, leaving 15 bases not matched to a gene. This CDR3 comprises 20 residues. Germline V lookup: CDR1 LNHDA, CDR2 SQIVND (reference sequence). The CDR3 coding sequence is TGTGCCAGTAGTATACCCCCATCAATCGCCGGGACAGGGGGCTCCTACGAGCAGTACTTC. Translating gives CASSIPPSIAGTGGSYEQYF.

Points on this clonotype: At one of its ends the junction is not consistent with the germline gene, which may arise from a read error. The chain employs TRBV7-7 and TRBJ2-2, with D unclear. This CDR3 region has 15 residues. The V gene's germline CDR1 is SSHAT and CDR2 FNYEAQ (reference sequence). The chain's CDR3 is CASSPSVGSTRELFF. CDR3 coding DNA: TGTGCTAGCAGCCCAAGTGTGGGGTCAACCAGGGAGCTGTTTTTT.

Remarks on this clonotype: This may be a read error, as it is one base from a much larger clone. In this CDR3 the conserved last residue, phenylalanine or tryptophan, is missing, so a read error is likely. V and J are TRBV7-2 and TRBJ2-7, with TRBD1 matching 10 bases. Germline V gives CDR1 SGHTA, CDR2 FQGNSA. There are 14 residues in the CDR3. V lost 4 bases and J lost 2; bases outside the gene matches: 2. The CDR3 protein is CASSSGTGAYEQYL. The CDR3 coding sequence is TGTGCCAGCAGCTCCGGGACAGGGGCCTACGAGCAGTACCTC.

The V call is TRBV2, the J call TRBJ1-5; the match to TRBD1 covers 9 bases. This CDR3 is 15 amino acids long. Germline loops: CDR1 SNHLY, CDR2 FYNNEI. V shed 6 bases and J 6 bases; nucleotides not matched to a gene: 9. As DNA, the CDR3 is TGTGCCAGCAGCTGGGGACAGGGTTTATCTCAGCCCCAGCATTTT. Protein sequence: CASSWGQGLSQPQHF.

This chain joins TRBV24-1 and TRBJ2-1; TRBD2 matches at 12 bases. The CDR3 extends over 14 amino acids. Germline CDR1 is KGHDR and CDR2 is SFDVKD. Trimming cost V 2 bases and J 9 bases; bases outside gene matches: 1. The CDR3 reads CATSDSTSGGEQFF. The DNA for the CDR3 is TGTGCCACCAGTGATTCGACTAGCGGGGGTGAGCAGTTCTTC.